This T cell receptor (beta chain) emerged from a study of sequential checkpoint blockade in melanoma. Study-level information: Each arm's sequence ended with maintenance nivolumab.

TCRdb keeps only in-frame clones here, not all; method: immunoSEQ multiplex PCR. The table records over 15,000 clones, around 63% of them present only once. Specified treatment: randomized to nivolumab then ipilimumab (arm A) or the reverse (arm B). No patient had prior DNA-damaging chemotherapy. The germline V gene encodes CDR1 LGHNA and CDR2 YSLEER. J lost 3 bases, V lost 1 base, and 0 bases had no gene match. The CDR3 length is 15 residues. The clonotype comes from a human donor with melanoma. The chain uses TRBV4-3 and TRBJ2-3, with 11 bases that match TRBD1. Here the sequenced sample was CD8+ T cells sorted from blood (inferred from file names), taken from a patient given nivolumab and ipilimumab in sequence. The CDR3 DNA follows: TGCGCCAGCAGCCAAGGGGACAGGGGGACAGATACGCAGTATTTT. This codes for CASSQGDRGTDTQYF.